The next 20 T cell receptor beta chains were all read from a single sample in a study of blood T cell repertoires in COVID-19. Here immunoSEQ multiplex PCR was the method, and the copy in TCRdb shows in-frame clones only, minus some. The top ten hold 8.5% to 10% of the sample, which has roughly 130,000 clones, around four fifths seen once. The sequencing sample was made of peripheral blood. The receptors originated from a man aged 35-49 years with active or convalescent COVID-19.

CDR3 sequence: CASSWTSDETQYF. The CDR3 region has the DNA TGTGCCAGCAGCTGGACTAGCGACGAGACCCAGTACTTC. The chain combines TRBV2 with TRBJ2-5; 9 positions agree with TRBD2. CDR3 length: 13 residues. V was pared by 6 bases and J by 5 bases, with 4 bases of the junction left unmatched. From germline, CDR1 is SNHLY and CDR2 FYNNEI.

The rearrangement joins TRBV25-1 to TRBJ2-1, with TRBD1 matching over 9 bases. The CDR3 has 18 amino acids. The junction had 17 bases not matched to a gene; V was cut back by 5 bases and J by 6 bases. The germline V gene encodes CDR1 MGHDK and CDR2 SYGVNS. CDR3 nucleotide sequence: TGTGCCAGCAGTCCCGCCCTTCCCGTGACAGGGGGTTTCAATGAGCAGTTCTTC. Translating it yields CASSPALPVTGGFNEQFF.

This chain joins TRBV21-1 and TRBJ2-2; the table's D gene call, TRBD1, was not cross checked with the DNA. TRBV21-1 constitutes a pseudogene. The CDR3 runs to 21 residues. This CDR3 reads CASSTTAGQGAKIANTGELFF. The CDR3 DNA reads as TGTGCCAGCAGCACAACGGCGGGACAGGGGGCCAAAATTGCGAACACCGGGGAGCTGTTTTTT.

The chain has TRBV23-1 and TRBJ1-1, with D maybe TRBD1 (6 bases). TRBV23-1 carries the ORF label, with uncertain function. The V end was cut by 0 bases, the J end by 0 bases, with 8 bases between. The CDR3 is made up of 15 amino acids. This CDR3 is CASSQSGHVNTEAFF. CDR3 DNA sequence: TGCGCCAGCAGTCAATCGGGACATGTGAACACTGAAGCTTTCTTT.

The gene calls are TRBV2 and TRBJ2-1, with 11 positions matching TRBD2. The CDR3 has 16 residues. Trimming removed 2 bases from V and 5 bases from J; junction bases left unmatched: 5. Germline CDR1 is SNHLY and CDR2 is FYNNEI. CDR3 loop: CASSESGSGGDNEQFF. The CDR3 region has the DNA TGTGCCAGCAGTGAATCGGGTAGCGGGGGGGACAATGAGCAGTTCTTC. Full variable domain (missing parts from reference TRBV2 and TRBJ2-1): EPEVTQTPSHQVTQMGQEVILRCVPISNHLYFYWYRQILGQKVEFLVSFYNNEISEKSEIFDDQFSVERPDGSNFTLKIRSTKLEDSAMYFCASSESGSGGDNEQFFGPGTRLTVL.

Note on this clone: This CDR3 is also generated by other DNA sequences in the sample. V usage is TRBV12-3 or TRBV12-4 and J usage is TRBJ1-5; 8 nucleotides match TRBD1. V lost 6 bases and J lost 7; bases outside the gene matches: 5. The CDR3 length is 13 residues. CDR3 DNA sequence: TGTGCCAGCAGCCTTGACAGGGGCCAGCCCCAGCATTTT. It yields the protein CASSLDRGQPQHF.

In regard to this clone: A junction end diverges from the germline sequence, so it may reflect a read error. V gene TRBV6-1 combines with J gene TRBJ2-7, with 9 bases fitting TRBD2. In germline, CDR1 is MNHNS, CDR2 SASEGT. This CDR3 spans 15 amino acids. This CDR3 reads CASREAGLAPYEQYF. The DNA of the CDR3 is TGTGCCAGCAGGGAAGCGGGACTAGCTCCCTACGAGCAGTACTTC.

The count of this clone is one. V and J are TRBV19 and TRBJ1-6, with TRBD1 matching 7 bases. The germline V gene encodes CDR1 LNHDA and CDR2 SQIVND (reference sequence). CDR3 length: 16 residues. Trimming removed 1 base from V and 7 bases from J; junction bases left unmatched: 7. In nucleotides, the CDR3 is TGTGCCAGTAGTATAGTCACCGGGACAGTGAATTCACCCCTCCACTTT. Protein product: CASSIVTGTVNSPLHF.

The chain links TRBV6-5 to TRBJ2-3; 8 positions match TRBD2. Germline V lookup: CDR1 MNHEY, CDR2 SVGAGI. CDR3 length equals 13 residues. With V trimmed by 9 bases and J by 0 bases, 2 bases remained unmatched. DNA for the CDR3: TGTGCCAGTCGGGGGGGAAGCACAGATACGCAGTATTTT. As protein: CASRGGSTDTQYF.

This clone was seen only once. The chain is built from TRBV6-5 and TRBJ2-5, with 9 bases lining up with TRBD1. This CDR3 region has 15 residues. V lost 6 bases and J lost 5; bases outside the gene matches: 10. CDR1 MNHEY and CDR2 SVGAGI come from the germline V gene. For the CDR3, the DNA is TGTGCCAGCAGACGTAGTACAGGGGGCGGGGAGACCCAGTACTTC. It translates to CASRRSTGGGETQYF.

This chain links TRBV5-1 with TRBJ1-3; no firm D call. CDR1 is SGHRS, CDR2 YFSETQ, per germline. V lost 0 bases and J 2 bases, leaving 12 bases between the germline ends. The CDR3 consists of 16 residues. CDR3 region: CASSLALTDTGNTIYF. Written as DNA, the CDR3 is TGCGCCAGCAGCTTGGCCCTGACTGATACTGGAAACACCATATATTTT.

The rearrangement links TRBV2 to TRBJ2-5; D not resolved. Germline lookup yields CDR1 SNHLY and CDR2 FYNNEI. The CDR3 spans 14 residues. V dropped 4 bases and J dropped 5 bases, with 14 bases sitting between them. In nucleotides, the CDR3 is TGTGCCAGCAGTGCGCTGGGCCAGCTGGAGACCCAGTACTTC. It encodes CASSALGQLETQYF.

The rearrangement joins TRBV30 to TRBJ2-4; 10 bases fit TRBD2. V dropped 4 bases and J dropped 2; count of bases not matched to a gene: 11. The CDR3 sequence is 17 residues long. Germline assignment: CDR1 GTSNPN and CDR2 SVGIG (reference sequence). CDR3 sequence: CAWNPTGTSVTKNIQYF. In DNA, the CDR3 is TGTGCCTGGAATCCTACCGGGACTAGCGTAACCAAAAACATTCAGTACTTC.

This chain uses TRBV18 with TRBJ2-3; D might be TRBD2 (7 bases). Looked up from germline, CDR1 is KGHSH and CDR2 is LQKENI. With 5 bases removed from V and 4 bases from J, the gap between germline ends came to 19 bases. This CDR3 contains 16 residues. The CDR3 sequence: CASSSQPGGGPDTQYF. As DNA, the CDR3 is TGTGCCAGCTCATCCCAACCGGGGGGCGGTCCAGATACGCAGTATTTT. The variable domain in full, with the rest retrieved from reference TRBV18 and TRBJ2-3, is NAGVMQNPRHLVRRRGQEARLRCSPMKGHSHVYWYRQLPEEGLKFMVYLQKENIIDESGMPKERFSAEFPKEGPSILRIQQVVRGDSAAYFCASSSQPGGGPDTQYFGPGTRLTVL.

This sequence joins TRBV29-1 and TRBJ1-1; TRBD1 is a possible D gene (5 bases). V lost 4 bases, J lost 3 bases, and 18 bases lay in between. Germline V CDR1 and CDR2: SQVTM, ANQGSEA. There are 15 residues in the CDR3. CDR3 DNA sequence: TGCAGCGTTGTGGGGGGGTTAGCTGTTTACACTGAAGCTTTCTTT. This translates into CSVVGGLAVYTEAFF. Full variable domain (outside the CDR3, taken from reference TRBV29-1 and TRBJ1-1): SAVISQKPSRDICQRGTSLTIQCQVDSQVTMMFWYRQQPGQSLTLIATANQGSEATYESGFVIDKFPISRPNLTFSTLTVSNMSPEDSSIYLCSVVGGLAVYTEAFFGQGTRLTVV.

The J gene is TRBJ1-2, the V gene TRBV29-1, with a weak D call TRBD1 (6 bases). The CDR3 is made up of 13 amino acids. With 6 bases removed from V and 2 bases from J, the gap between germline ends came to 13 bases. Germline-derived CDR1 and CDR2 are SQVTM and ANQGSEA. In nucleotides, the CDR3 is TGCAGCGTCCGACAGGTTACCAACTATGGCTACACCTTC. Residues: CSVRQVTNYGYTF.

CDR3 sequence: CASTRSGGAVGELFF. The CDR3 bases are TGTGCCAGCACCAGAAGCGGGGGGGCGGTTGGGGAGCTGTTTTTT. This rearrangement joins TRBV2 to TRBJ2-2; 10 positions match TRBD2. The junction had 10 bases not matched to a gene; V was cut back by 7 bases and J by 8 bases. CDR1 SNHLY and CDR2 FYNNEI come from the germline V gene. This CDR3 has 15 residues.

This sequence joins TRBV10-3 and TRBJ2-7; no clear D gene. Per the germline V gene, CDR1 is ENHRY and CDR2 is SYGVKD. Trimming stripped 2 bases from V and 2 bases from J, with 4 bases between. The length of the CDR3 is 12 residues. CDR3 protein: CAISETAYEQYF. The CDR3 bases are TGTGCCATCAGTGAGACAGCCTACGAGCAGTACTTC.

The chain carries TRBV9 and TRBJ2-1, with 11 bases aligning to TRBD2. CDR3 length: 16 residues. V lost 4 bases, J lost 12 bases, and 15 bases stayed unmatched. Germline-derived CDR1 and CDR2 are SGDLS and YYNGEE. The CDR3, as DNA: TGTGCCAGCAGCCATCAGCCTAGCGGGGGGTTGGATGGGCAGTTCTTC. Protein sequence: CASSHQPSGGLDGQFF.

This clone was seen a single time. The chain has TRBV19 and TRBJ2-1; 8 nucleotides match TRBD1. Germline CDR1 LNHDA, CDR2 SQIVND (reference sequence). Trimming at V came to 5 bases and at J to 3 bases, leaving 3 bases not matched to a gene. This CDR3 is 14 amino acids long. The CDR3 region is CASSPGQVYNEQFF. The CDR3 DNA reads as TGTGCCAGTAGTCCGGGACAGGTCTACAATGAGCAGTTCTTC.